The 19 T cell receptor beta chains reported below all come from one sample, sequenced in a study of T cell changes during pregnancy in multiple sclerosis (dated by TCRdb to between 2018 and 2021). The library came from the immunoSEQ multiplex PCR assay. In TCRdb, the immuneACCESS table is reduced to in-frame sequences with V and J assigned. These tables do not hold every clone; where another copy was compared, an unresolved V gene accounts for under half, and the others remain unexplained. The sample profile shows tens of thousands of clones; about nine tenths of them were found once. The ten top clones hold 0.95% to 1.5% of the sample. Sequences were derived from CD4+ T cells from peripheral blood mononuclear cells, sampled after pregnancy. The receptors stem from a female donor with multiple sclerosis, enrolled in a pregnancy study.

This clone was counted between two and nine times. The chain links TRBV5-1 to TRBJ2-7; 7 positions match TRBD1. There are 14 residues in the CDR3. Germline V gene lookup returns CDR1 SGHRS and CDR2 YFSETQ. V shed 4 bases and J 6 bases; nucleotides not matched to a gene: 10. CDR3 amino acids: CASSTGTVLGEQYF. As DNA, the CDR3 is TGCGCCAGCAGCACGGGGACAGTACTCGGCGAGCAGTACTTC.

The rearrangement joins TRBV29-1 to TRBJ1-1, with D perhaps matching TRBD1 (5 bases). V was trimmed by 0 bases and J by 8 bases, leaving 13 bases between them. The CDR3 runs 13 residues. CDR1 and CDR2 (germline): SQVTM, ANQGSEA. CDR3 coding DNA: TGCAGCGTTGAAGAGGCCAGGGTGACAGAAGCTTTCTTT. It codes for CSVEEARVTEAFF.

The chain uses TRBV4-3 and TRBJ2-3; 8 bases match TRBD2. The CDR3 is made up of 17 amino acids. The germline gives CDR1 LGHNA, CDR2 YSLEER. The V gene end was trimmed by 0 bases and the J gene end by 3 bases; junction bases not matched to a gene: 8. The chain's CDR3 is CASSQDLASGFTDTQYF. CDR3 coding DNA: TGCGCCAGCAGCCAAGATCTGGCTAGCGGGTTTACAGATACGCAGTATTTT.

The chain has TRBV15 and TRBJ2-7; D is possibly TRBD2 (6 bases). Between the trimmed V and J ends, which lost 1 base and 4 bases, there was a span of 11 bases. From germline, CDR1 is LNHNV and CDR2 YYDKDF (reference sequence). The CDR3 has 14 amino acids. CDR3 sequence (DNA): TGTGCCACCAGCAGAGGCGGGACCCTATACGAGCAGTACTTC. Encoded protein: CATSRGGTLYEQYF.

V gene TRBV5-6 combines with J gene TRBJ2-7, with D unresolved. Trimming left V 1 base short and J 1 base short, with 9 bases between. The V gene's germline CDR1 is SGHDT and CDR2 YYEEEE. This CDR3 has 14 amino acids. The CDR3 region is CASSLNGRSYEQYF. CDR3 nucleotide sequence: TGTGCCAGCAGCTTGAATGGCAGATCCTACGAGCAGTACTTC.

This rearrangement joins TRBV10-3 to TRBJ2-5; perhaps TRBD1 as D (6 bases). The CDR3 consists of 14 residues. Germline V gene lookup returns CDR1 ENHRY and CDR2 SYGVKD. The V end lost 3 bases, the J end lost 5 bases, and 13 bases lay between the germline ends. CDR3 coding DNA: TGTGCCATCAGTGATGGCAGGGGCGAGGAGACCCAGTACTTC. Amino acid sequence: CAISDGRGEETQYF.

The CDR3 protein is CASSRRTSTYEQYF. CDR3 in DNA: TGTGCCAGCAGTCGAAGGACTAGCACCTACGAGCAGTACTTC. The chain carries TRBV28 and TRBJ2-5; 8 bases are a match to TRBD2. The J call may be wrong; the DNA end is better matched by TRBJ2-7. The CDR3 sequence is 14 residues long. Germline V gene data show CDR1 as MDHEN and CDR2 as SYDVKM.

The gene calls are TRBV5-4 and TRBJ2-2; possible D gene TRBD2, 6 bases. The CDR3 is 16 residues long. V was shortened by 3 bases and J by 1 base, with 13 bases between the two germline ends. In germline, CDR1 is SGHNT, CDR2 YYREEE (reference sequence). The CDR3 is CASSSGTRRNTGELFF. CDR3 nucleotide sequence: TGTGCCAGCAGCTCCGGGACTCGGAGGAACACCGGGGAGCTGTTTTTT. The complete variable domain, with remaining parts taken from reference TRBV5-4 and TRBJ2-2, reads ETGVTQSPTHLIKTRGQQVTLRCSSQSGHNTVSWYQQALGQGPQFIFQYYREEENGRGNFPPRFSGLQFPNYSSELNVNALELDDSALYLCASSSGTRRNTGELFFGEGSRLTVL.

There are a few counts of this clone. The V call is TRBV6-1, the J call TRBJ2-5; 7 bases align to TRBD1. Germline V gene data show CDR1 as MNHNS and CDR2 as SASEGT. The CDR3 sequence is 17 residues long. Trimming took 2 bases from V and 5 from J; bases not matched to a gene: 14. CDR3 residues: CASSEQGETGSYETQYF. The CDR3, as DNA: TGTGCCAGCAGTGAACAAGGGGAGACAGGGTCTTACGAGACCCAGTACTTC.

The chain employs TRBV10-3 and TRBJ2-1, with unresolved D. The CDR3 has 15 residues. The germline V gene has CDR1 ENHRY and CDR2 SYGVKD. Trimming stripped 0 bases from V and 5 bases from J, with 11 bases between. CDR3 protein: CAISESRLKDNEQFF. Written as DNA, the CDR3 is TGTGCCATCAGTGAGTCCCGACTCAAAGACAATGAGCAGTTCTTC.

The gene calls are TRBV4-1 and TRBJ2-1; possibly TRBD2 for D (6 bases). The CDR3 runs 16 residues. V lost 4 bases, J lost 8 bases, and 21 bases lay in between. Germline V CDR1 and CDR2: MGHRA, YSYEKL. The DNA for the CDR3 is TGCGCCAGCAGCCTCCGGACTAACGGGAATTATGATGAGCAGTTCTTC. Amino acid sequence: CASSLRTNGNYDEQFF.

The rearrangement joins TRBV2 to TRBJ1-1, with TRBD1 matching 9 bases. The CDR3 is 16 amino acids. After removal of 7 bases from V and 4 bases from J, the junction contained 13 bases not matched to a gene. Germline V gives CDR1 SNHLY, CDR2 FYNNEI. In nucleotides, the CDR3 is TGTGCCAGCAACCCCGAACCGGGACAGGGCGCCACTGAAGCTTTCTTT. This codes for CASNPEPGQGATEAFF.

The rearrangement joins TRBV28 to TRBJ2-1; D call uncertain. V was shortened by 3 bases and J by 7 bases, with 7 bases between the two germline ends. Germline CDR1 is MDHEN and CDR2 is SYDVKM. This CDR3 contains 12 residues. CDR3 bases: TGTGCCAGCAGTTTGCGACAAAATGAGCAGTTCTTC. Translation gives CASSLRQNEQFF.

J is TRBJ2-1 and V is TRBV10-1; weak D call: TRBD2 (7 bases). CDR1 and CDR2 from the germline V gene are WNHNN and SYGVQD (reference sequence). The CDR3 runs 16 residues. The ends were cut back, 10 bases at V and 1 base at J, with 20 bases in the middle. The CDR3 DNA is TGCGCCACAGCGGAGGGGGGGGTAATGTCCTACAATGAGCAGTTCTTC. It yields the protein CATAEGGVMSYNEQFF.

The CDR3 nucleotides read TGCGCCAGCAGCACCGGGACAGGGGAAGACATTCAGTACTTC. Protein: CASSTGTGEDIQYF. The V call is TRBV5-1, the J call TRBJ2-4, with 10 bases lining up with TRBD1. CDR3 length equals 14 residues. CDR1 and CDR2 from the germline V gene are SGHRS and YFSETQ. Germline trimming cut 4 bases from V and 8 bases from J; bases unmatched to any gene: 6.

This sequence joins TRBV9 and TRBJ2-7, with D possibly TRBD2 on 5 matching bases. V was clipped by 0 bases and J by 2 bases, with 15 bases between them. Germline V lookup: CDR1 SGDLS, CDR2 YYNGEE. The CDR3 has 16 amino acids. As DNA, the CDR3 is TGTGCCAGCAGCGTAGGGGAGAGGATTTATACCTACGAGCAGTACTTC. Translating it yields CASSVGERIYTYEQYF.

This chain uses TRBV7-2 with TRBJ2-6; 8 nucleotides match TRBD2. With V trimmed by 5 bases and J by 2 bases, 2 bases remained unmatched. Germline CDR1 is SGHTA and CDR2 is FQGNSA. This CDR3 region has 15 residues. The CDR3 here is CASSRGGTGANVLTF. The DNA for the CDR3 is TGTGCCAGCAGCCGGGGGGGAACTGGGGCCAACGTCCTGACTTTC.

This clone appeared once. The chain links TRBV28 to TRBJ2-3, with TRBD2 as a possible D gene (5 bases). Between the trimmed V and J ends, which lost 4 bases and 7 bases, there was a span of 9 bases. CDR1 is MDHEN and CDR2 is SYDVKM in the germline V gene. This CDR3 spans 12 amino acids. CDR3: CASSSSGYTQYF. Written as DNA, the CDR3 is TGTGCCAGCAGTTCATCGGGATATACGCAGTATTTT.

The V and J genes are TRBV7-9 and TRBJ2-2; D is unclear. Germline assignment: CDR1 SEHNR and CDR2 FQNEAQ (reference sequence). The CDR3 covers 16 residues. Trimming shortened V by 5 bases and J by 5 bases, and 18 bases separated the two germline ends. The CDR3 region is CASSLLGAGWTGELFF. The CDR3 DNA reads as TGTGCCAGCAGCCTCTTAGGCGCCGGGTGGACCGGGGAGCTGTTTTTT.